The 10 T cell receptor beta chains reported below all come from one sample, sequenced in a study of T cell responses to AZD1222 COVID-19 vaccine. Profiled with immunoSEQ multiplex PCR; TCRdb holds only in-frame clones, not every one. The table has just under 150,000 clones, about 86% seen once; the top ten hold approximately 4.7%. Sequences were derived from peripheral blood, sampled 28 days after the second AZD1222 dose. The receptor set was obtained from an adult who received the AZD1222 COVID-19 vaccine.

The chain has TRBV11-2 and TRBJ1-1; D not resolved. Per germline, CDR1 SGHAT and CDR2 FQNNGV. CDR3 size: 15 residues. V lost 5 bases, J lost 2 bases, and 15 bases lay in between. CDR3 sequence reads: CASSRSGVDNTEAFF. Written as DNA, the CDR3 is TGTGCCAGCAGCCGAAGCGGGGTAGACAACACTGAAGCTTTCTTT. Combining the CDR3 with reference TRBV11-2 and TRBJ1-1 gives the whole variable domain EAGVAQSPRYKIIEKRQSVAFWCNPISGHATLYWYQQILGQGPKLLIQFQNNGVVDDSQLPKDRFSAERLKGVDSTLKIQPAKLEDSAVYLCASSRSGVDNTEAFFGQGTRLTVV.

This clone was observed a single time. Germline and junction disagree at one end, which may indicate a read error. V usage is TRBV28 and J usage is TRBJ1-5, with TRBD1 matching over 9 bases. This CDR3 has 15 residues. CDR1 MDHEN and CDR2 SYDVKM come from the germline V gene. The CDR3 protein is CASSLWGQGNQPQHF. The CDR3 DNA is TGTGCCAGCAGCTTATGGGGACAGGGAAATCAGCCCCAGCATTTT.

The V and J genes are TRBV10-1 and TRBJ2-3; the D gene is possibly TRBD2 (6 bases). The CDR3 consists of 15 residues. V shed 6 bases and J shed 2 bases, with 15 bases lying between them. CDR1 WNHNN and CDR2 SYGVQD come from the germline V gene (reference sequence). The CDR3 loop is CASSSLGGNTDTQYF. The CDR3 DNA follows: TGCGCCAGCAGCTCCCTCGGCGGGAACACAGATACGCAGTATTTT.

The chain uses TRBV14 and TRBJ2-7; D unclear. This CDR3 is built from 16 residues. Germline loops: CDR1 SGHDN, CDR2 FVKESK. Trimming left V 0 bases short and J 3 bases short, with 15 bases between. The CDR3 DNA reads TGTGCCAGCAGCCAAGATCATGGCAGACTCCTCTACGAGCAGTACTTC. Its protein is CASSQDHGRLLYEQYF.

This sequence joins TRBV6-5 and TRBJ1-1; a possible D gene is TRBD1 (6 bases). V was cut by 0 bases and J by 1 base, with 9 bases left in between. The CDR3 is 15 residues long. Germline assignment: CDR1 MNHEY and CDR2 SVGAGI. CDR3 in amino acids: CASSYSGAANTEAFF. CDR3 bases: TGTGCCAGCAGTTACTCGGGGGCCGCGAACACTGAAGCTTTCTTT.

This chain connects TRBV10-3 to TRBJ1-5; no clear D. Trimming pared 6 bases from V and 5 bases from J, leaving 14 bases between. Germline V lookup: CDR1 ENHRY, CDR2 SYGVKD. The CDR3 totals 14 residues. The CDR3 loop reads CAISEGPYDQPQHF. CDR3 bases: TGTGCCATCAGCGAAGGGCCCTACGATCAGCCCCAGCATTTT.

Only a few counts were recorded for this clone. The V gene is TRBV27, the J gene TRBJ1-5, with 7 bases identical to TRBD1. In germline, CDR1 is MNHEY, CDR2 SMNVEV (reference sequence). The V segment lost 6 bases and the J segment 3 bases; nucleotides outside the gene matches: 11. This CDR3 contains 16 residues. The DNA for the CDR3 is TGTGCCAGCAGCCCGTTAAGTGGGACAGTCAATCAGCCCCAGCATTTT. Translated: CASSPLSGTVNQPQHF.

With respect to this clone: Other DNA sequences within the sample encode an identical CDR3. This chain joins TRBV2 and TRBJ1-2, with D perhaps TRBD1 (5 bases). The length of the CDR3 is 13 residues. Trimming left V 4 bases short and J 5 bases short, with 11 bases between. The germline V gene has CDR1 SNHLY and CDR2 FYNNEI. In DNA form, the CDR3 reads TGTGCCAGCAGTGCCGGGACCTCATATGGCTACACCTTC. This gives the protein CASSAGTSYGYTF.

The V gene is TRBV6-5, the J gene TRBJ1-1; D possibly corresponds to TRBD1 (5 bases). The germline V gene has CDR1 MNHEY and CDR2 SVGAGI. The CDR3 has 12 amino acids. The V and J ends lost 8 bases and 8 bases respectively, with 15 bases between them. CDR3 DNA sequence: TGTGCCAGCCGCAACAGCGGGGGAGAAGCTTTCTTT. Amino acids: CASRNSGGEAFF.

The chain carries TRBV7-2 and TRBJ1-1; 7 positions match TRBD1. The V segment lost 5 bases and the J segment 4 bases; nucleotides outside the gene matches: 4. The CDR3 runs to 13 residues. Per the germline V gene, CDR1 is SGHTA and CDR2 is FQGNSA. The chain's CDR3 is CASSARGGTEAFF. The DNA of the CDR3 is TGTGCCAGCAGCGCCAGGGGGGGCACTGAAGCTTTCTTT.